This T cell receptor (beta chain) derives from a study of T cell responses to AZD1222 COVID-19 vaccine. Study details: Analysis merged second doses at about 4 or about 12 weeks.

Points on this clone: Its target is not known.

TCRdb's copy holds only in-frame clones and misses some; the assay was immunoSEQ multiplex PCR. The sample has around 76,000 clones; roughly 85% are singletons. This CDR3 is built from 16 residues. Trimming stripped 3 bases from V and 0 bases from J, with 14 bases between. The germline V gene encodes CDR1 MDHEN and CDR2 SYDVKM. Findings and caveats of the study: A mostly white British donor set with more females was recruited, and clonal diversity was possibly underestimated. It was only a handful of AZD1222 recipients who were seropositive at baseline.

This receptor was taken from an adult in good health. Source: peripheral blood, taken on day 0 of AZD1222 vaccination. The chain links TRBV28 to TRBJ1-1; D is undetermined. CDR3 nucleotide sequence: TGTGCCAGCAGTTTTGAAGTGGGAAACATGAACACTGAAGCTTTCTTT. Amino acid sequence: CASSFEVGNMNTEAFF.